These T cell receptor beta chains were read from a single sample in a study of identical twins. TCRdb re-called the 5' RACE reads with MiXCR, one entry per CDR3 protein. Altogether a few hundred thousand distinct CDR3 sequences are present, about 11% being singletons, with the ten largest covering 10%. Source material: memory T cells sorted from blood. The source is a man aged 50 to 60 in good health. CDR3s include the opening cysteine and the closing phenylalanine or tryptophan. D genes are given only for firm matches. Size values are once, few and many counts, or a class for expanded clones, and some rows have none.

TRBV28	few	TRBD2	TRBJ2-2	CASSPSGYANTGELFF	TGTGCCAGCAGCCCTAGCGGTTACGCGAACACCGGGGAGCTGTTTTTT
TRBV18	few	TRBD1	TRBJ2-7	CASSPRQGTHEQYF	TGTGCCAGCTCACCGCGACAGGGTACCCACGAGCAGTACTTC
TRBV4-2	many	TRBD2	TRBJ2-7	CASRRAGGDYEQYF	TGTGCCAGCAGAAGAGCGGGAGGGGACTACGAGCAGTACTTC
TRBV6-1	-	-	TRBJ2-1	CASIPGGQRTYNEQFF	TGTGCCAGCATCCCGGGGGGACAGCGGACCTACAATGAGCAGTTCTTC
TRBV6-2/TRBV6-3	many	-	TRBJ2-1	CASSPLGQYNEQFF	TGTGCCAGCAGCCCTTTGGGGCAGTACAATGAGCAGTTCTTC
TRBV12-5	many	-	TRBJ2-3	CASGLEATSTDTQYF	TGTGCTAGTGGTTTGGAGGCGACTAGCACAGATACGCAGTATTTT
TRBV20-1	few	-	TRBJ1-5	CSARKTGISNQPQHF	TGCAGTGCTAGAAAAACAGGGATTAGCAATCAGCCCCAGCATTTT
TRBV7-2	-	-	TRBJ2-5	CASSPGGQRETQYF	TGTGCCAGCAGCCCCGGGGGGCAACGGGAGACCCAGTACTTC
TRBV20-1	-	-	TRBJ1-1	CSASKDSYTEAFF	TGCAGTGCTTCAAAAGACAGTTACACTGAAGCTTTCTTT
TRBV3-1	many	-	TRBJ1-6	CASSLTGRDSPLHF	TGTGCCAGCAGCCTCACAGGGAGGGATTCACCCCTCCACTTT
TRBV27	-	-	TRBJ1-2	CASSSSTGLSLGYTF	TGTGCCAGCAGTTCCTCGACAGGCCTTTCTCTAGGCTACACCTTC
TRBV20-1	-	-	TRBJ2-1	CSAREQYGPTYNEQFF	TGCAGTGCTAGAGAACAGTACGGCCCAACCTACAATGAGCAGTTCTTC
TRBV27	few	TRBD1	TRBJ2-7	CASTQGSGGSYEQYF	TGTGCCAGCACCCAGGGGTCAGGGGGCTCCTACGAGCAGTACTTC
TRBV6-5	few	TRBD1	TRBJ2-2	CASSSTQGAGTGELFF	TGTGCCAGCAGTTCCACCCAGGGGGCGGGCACCGGGGAGCTGTTTTTT
TRBV20-1	-	TRBD2	TRBJ2-2	CSARGTSSRNTGELFF	TGCAGTGCTAGGGGGACTAGCAGCCGAAACACCGGGGAGCTGTTTTTT
TRBV7-2	many	-	TRBJ2-6	CASSLATLTTSGANVLTF	TGTGCCAGCAGCTTAGCTACACTCACGACCTCTGGGGCCAACGTCCTGACTTTC
TRBV6-6	many	-	TRBJ2-1	CASSFPNNEQFF	TGTGCCAGCAGTTTCCCAAACAATGAGCAGTTCTTC
TRBV29-1	-	-	TRBJ2-7	CSAGRGASYEQYF	TGCAGCGCCGGCCGGGGGGCTTCCTACGAGCAGTACTTC
TRBV15	many	-	TRBJ1-5	CATSSLLGVRLSNQPQHF	TGTGCCACCAGCAGCCTACTCGGAGTGCGTTTGAGCAATCAGCCCCAGCATTTT
TRBV5-1	many	TRBD2	TRBJ2-2	CASTLSGRNTGELFF	TGCGCCAGCACCCTTAGCGGGAGAAACACCGGGGAGCTGTTTTTT
TRBV5-5	many	TRBD2	TRBJ2-1	CASSLYFSGRVNEQFF	TGTGCCAGCAGCTTGTATTTTAGCGGGAGGGTTAATGAGCAGTTCTTC
TRBV20-1	-	-	TRBJ2-1	CSVRLKGNEQFF	TGCAGTGTTCGTCTAAAGGGCAATGAGCAGTTCTTC
TRBV4-3	-	TRBD2	TRBJ2-1	CASSQVAGAGVFNEQFF	TGCGCCAGCAGCCAAGTAGCGGGGGCGGGGGTGTTCAATGAGCAGTTCTTC
TRBV19	few	-	TRBJ2-3	CASSMIGEGTDTQYF	TGTGCCAGTAGTATGATTGGTGAGGGCACAGATACGCAGTATTTT
TRBV6-2/TRBV6-3	-	-	TRBJ2-3	CATTKRDTQYF	TGTGCCACCACGAAAAGGGATACGCAGTATTTT
TRBV3-1	many	TRBD1	TRBJ2-3	CASSQGRGGYTDTQYF	TGTGCCAGCAGCCAAGGCAGAGGGGGCTACACAGATACGCAGTATTTT
TRBV2	-	-	TRBJ2-1	CASTSGWYNEQFF	TGTGCCAGCACGTCCGGGTGGTACAATGAGCAGTTCTTC
TRBV12-3/TRBV12-4	many	-	TRBJ2-1	CASSLGDYNEQFF	TGTGCCAGCAGTTTAGGGGATTACAATGAGCAGTTCTTC
TRBV6-1	many	-	TRBJ2-2	CASKRGASRTGELFF	TGTGCCAGCAAGCGTGGGGCCAGTCGAACCGGGGAGCTGTTTTTT
TRBV5-1	few	-	TRBJ2-7	CASSLRDSPLRYF	TGCGCCAGCAGCTTGCGCGACAGCCCTTTGCGGTACTTC
TRBV6-2/TRBV6-3	-	-	TRBJ2-3	CASRMGWQGTDTQYF	TGTGCCAGCAGGATGGGTTGGCAGGGTACAGATACGCAGTATTTT
TRBV28	many	-	TRBJ1-5	CASSLFGNSNQPQHF	TGTGCCAGCAGTTTGTTCGGGAATAGCAATCAGCCCCAGCATTTT
TRBV4-1	many	TRBD1	TRBJ1-2	CASSQDRDSTFYGYTF	TGCGCCAGCAGCCAAGATAGGGACAGCACATTTTATGGCTACACCTTC
TRBV15	-	-	TRBJ2-5	CATGSDFGRPYF	TGTGCCACCGGAAGTGATTTTGGACGGCCCTACTTC
TRBV7-8	few	-	TRBJ1-2	CASSLTDGYGYTF	TGTGCCAGCAGCTTGACAGACGGCTATGGCTACACCTTC
TRBV5-1	many	-	TRBJ2-7	CASSLQGGTYEQYF	TGCGCCAGCAGCTTGCAGGGAGGAACTTACGAGCAGTACTTC
TRBV20-1	many	-	TRBJ2-7	CSASGRSYEQYF	TGCAGTGCTAGCGGGCGGTCCTACGAGCAGTACTTC
TRBV15	-	TRBD2	TRBJ2-3	CATSRGTRGSDTQYF	TGTGCCACCAGCAGAGGGACTAGGGGATCAGATACGCAGTATTTT
TRBV16	-	TRBD1	TRBJ2-7	CASSPTRGQAYEQYF	TGTGCCAGCAGTCCGACTCGGGGACAGGCCTACGAGCAGTACTTC
TRBV4-3	many	TRBD1	TRBJ2-7	CASSQDGAGGLYEQYF	TGCGCCAGCAGCCAAGATGGCGCAGGGGGTCTCTACGAGCAGTACTTC